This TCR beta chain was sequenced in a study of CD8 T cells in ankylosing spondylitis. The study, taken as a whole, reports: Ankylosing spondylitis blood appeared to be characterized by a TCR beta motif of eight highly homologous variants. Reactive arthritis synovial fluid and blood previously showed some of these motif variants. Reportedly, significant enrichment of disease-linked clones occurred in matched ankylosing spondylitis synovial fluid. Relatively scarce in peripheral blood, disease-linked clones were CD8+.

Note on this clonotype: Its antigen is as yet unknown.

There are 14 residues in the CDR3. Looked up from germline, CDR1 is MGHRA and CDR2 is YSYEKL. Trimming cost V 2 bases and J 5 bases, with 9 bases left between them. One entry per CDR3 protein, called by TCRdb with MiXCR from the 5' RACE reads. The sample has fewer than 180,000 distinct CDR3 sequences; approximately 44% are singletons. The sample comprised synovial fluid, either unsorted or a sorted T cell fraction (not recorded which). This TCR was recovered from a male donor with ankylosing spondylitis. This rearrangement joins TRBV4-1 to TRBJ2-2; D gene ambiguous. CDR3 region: CASSQRAGTGELFF. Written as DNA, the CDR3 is TGCGCCAGCAGCCAAAGGGCTGGGACCGGGGAGCTGTTTTTT.